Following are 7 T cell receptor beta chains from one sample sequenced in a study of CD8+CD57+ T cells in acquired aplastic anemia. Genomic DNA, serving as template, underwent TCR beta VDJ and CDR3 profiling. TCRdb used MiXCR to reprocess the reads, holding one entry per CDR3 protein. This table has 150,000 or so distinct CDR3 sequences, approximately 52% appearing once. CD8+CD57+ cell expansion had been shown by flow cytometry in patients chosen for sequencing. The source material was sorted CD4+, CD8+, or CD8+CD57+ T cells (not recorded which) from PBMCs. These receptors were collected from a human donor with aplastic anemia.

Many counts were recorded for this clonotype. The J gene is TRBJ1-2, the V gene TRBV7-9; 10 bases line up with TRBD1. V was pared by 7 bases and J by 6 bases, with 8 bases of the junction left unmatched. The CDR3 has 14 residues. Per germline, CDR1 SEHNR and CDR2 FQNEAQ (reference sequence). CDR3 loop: CASTEVTGGNGYTF. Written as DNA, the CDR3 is TGTGCCAGCACCGAAGTGACAGGGGGCAATGGCTACACCTTC.

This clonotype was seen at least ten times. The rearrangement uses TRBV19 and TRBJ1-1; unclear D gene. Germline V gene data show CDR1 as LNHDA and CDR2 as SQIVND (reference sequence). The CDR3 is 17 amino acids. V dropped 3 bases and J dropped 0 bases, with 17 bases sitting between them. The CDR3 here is CASSIIGLEVLNTEAFF. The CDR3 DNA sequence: TGTGCCAGTAGTATTATCGGGTTGGAGGTGTTGAACACTGAAGCTTTCTTT.

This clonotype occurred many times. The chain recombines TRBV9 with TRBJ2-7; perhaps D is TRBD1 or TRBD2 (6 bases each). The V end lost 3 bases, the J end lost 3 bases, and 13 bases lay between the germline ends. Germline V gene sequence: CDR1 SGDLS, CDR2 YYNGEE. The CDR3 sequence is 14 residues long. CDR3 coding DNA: TGTGCCAGCAGCGCGGGGGACAAATACTACGAGCAGTACTTC. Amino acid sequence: CASSAGDKYYEQYF.

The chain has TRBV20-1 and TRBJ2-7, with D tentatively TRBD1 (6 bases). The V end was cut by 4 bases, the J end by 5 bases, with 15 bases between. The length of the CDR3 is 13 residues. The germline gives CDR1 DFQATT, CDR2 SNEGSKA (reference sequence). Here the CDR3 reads CSAIRDTTDEQYF. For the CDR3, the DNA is TGCAGTGCTATACGGGACACAACCGACGAGCAGTACTTC.

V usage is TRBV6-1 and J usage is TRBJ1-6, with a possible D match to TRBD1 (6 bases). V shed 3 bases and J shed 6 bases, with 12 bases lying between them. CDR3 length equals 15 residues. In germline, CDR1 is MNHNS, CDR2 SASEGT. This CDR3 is CASSEMAGANSPLHF. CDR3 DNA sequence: TGTGCCAGCAGTGAGATGGCAGGGGCTAATTCACCCCTCCACTTT.

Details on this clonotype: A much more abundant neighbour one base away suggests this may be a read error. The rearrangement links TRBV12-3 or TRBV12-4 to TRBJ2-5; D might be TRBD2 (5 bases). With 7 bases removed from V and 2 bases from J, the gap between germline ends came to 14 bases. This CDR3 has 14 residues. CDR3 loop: CASKASGRQETQYF. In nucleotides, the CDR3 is TGTGCCAGCAAAGCCAGCGGACGGCAAGAGACCCAGTACTTC.

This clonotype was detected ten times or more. For the CDR3, the DNA is TGTGCCAGCAGCCAGGAATATCGCCGACAATACACTGAAGCTTTCTTT. It codes for CASSQEYRRQYTEAFF. The chain uses TRBV4-2 and TRBJ1-1; D not resolved. CDR3 size: 16 residues. Between the trimmed V and J ends, which lost 3 bases and 3 bases, there was a span of 17 bases. Germline CDR1 LGHNA, CDR2 YNFKEQ.